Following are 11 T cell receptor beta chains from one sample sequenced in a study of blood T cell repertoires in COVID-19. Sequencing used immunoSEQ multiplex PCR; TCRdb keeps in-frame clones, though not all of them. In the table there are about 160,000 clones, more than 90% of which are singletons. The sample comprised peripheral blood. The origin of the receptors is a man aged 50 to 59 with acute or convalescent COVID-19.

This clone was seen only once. The CDR3 region is CAITPASGSYNEQFF. DNA of the CDR3: TGTGCCATCACCCCCGCTAGCGGCTCGTACAATGAGCAGTTCTTC. V usage is TRBV10-3 and J usage is TRBJ2-1; TRBD2 aligns across 7 bases. This CDR3 is built from 15 residues. V was clipped by 7 bases and J by 4 bases; unmatched bases: 10. Germline V gene data show CDR1 as ENHRY and CDR2 as SYGVKD.

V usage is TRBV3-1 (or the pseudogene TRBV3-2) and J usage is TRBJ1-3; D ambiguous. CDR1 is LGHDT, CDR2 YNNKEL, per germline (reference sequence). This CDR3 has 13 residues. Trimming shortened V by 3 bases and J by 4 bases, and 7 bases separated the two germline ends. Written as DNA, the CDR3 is TGTGCCAGCAGCCAGGGCGCCGGAAACACCATATATTTT. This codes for CASSQGAGNTIYF.

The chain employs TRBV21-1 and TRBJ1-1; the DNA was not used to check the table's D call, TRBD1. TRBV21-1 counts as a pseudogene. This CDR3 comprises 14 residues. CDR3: CATVKGQLNTEAFF. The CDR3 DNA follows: TGTGCCACCGTCAAGGGACAGCTGAACACTGAAGCTTTCTTT.

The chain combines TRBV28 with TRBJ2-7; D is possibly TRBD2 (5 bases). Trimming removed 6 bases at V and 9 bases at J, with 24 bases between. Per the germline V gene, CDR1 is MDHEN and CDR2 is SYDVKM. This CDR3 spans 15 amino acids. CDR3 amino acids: CASSPRDRVLSGQYV. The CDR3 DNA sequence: TGTGCCAGCAGCCCGAGGGATAGGGTCTTATCGGGGCAGTACGTC.

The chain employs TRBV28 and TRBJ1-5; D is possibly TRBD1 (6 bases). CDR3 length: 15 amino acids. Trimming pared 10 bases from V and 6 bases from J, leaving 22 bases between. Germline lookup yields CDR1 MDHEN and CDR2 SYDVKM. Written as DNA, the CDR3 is TGTGCCACCACCCCGGGGGGGGCGAGAGGTCAGCCCCAGCATTTT. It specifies CATTPGGARGQPQHF. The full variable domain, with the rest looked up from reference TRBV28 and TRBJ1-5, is DVKVTQSSRYLVKRTGEKVFLECVQDMDHENMFWYRQDPGLGLRLIYFSYDVKMKEKGDIPEGYSVSREKKERFSLILESASTNQTSMYLCATTPGGARGQPQHFGDGTRLSIL.

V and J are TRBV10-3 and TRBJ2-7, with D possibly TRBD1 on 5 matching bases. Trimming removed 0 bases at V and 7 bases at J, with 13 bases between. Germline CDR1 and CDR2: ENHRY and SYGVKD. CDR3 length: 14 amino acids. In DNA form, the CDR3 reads TGTGCCATCAGTGAGTCGCAAGGACACGGGGAGCAGTACTTC. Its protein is CAISESQGHGEQYF.

CDR3 sequence: CASSVVLAGFNEQFF. CDR3 coding DNA: TGTGCCAGCAGCGTAGTTCTAGCGGGGTTCAATGAGCAGTTCTTC. V and J are TRBV9 and TRBJ2-1, with 9 bases matching TRBD2. The germline CDR1 and CDR2 sequences are SGDLS and YYNGEE. The CDR3 is 15 amino acids. Unmatched junction bases numbered 4, after V lost 0 bases and J lost 6 bases.

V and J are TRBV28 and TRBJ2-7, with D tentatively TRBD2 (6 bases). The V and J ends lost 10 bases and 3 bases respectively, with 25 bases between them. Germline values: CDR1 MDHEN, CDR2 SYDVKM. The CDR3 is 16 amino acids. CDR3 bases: TGTGCCACCACAAGACCCCCATCGGGGGTCGGCTACGAGCAGTACTTC. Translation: CATTRPPSGVGYEQYF.

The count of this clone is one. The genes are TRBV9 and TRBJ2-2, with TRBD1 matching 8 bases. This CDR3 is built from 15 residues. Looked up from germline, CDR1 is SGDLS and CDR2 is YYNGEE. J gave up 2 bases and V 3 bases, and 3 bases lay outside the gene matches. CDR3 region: CASSAGGINTGELFF. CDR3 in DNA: TGTGCCAGCAGCGCAGGGGGCATAAACACCGGGGAGCTGTTTTTT.

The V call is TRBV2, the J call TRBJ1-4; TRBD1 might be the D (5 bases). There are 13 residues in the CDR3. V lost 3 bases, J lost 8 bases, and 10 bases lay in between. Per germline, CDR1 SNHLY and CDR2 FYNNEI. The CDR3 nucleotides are TGTGCCAGCAGTGATCCAGGGAACGAAAAACTGTTTTTT. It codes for CASSDPGNEKLFF.

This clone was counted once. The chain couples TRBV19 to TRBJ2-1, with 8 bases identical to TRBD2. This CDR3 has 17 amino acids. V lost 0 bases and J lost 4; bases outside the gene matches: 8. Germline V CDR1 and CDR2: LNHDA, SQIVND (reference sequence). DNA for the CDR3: TGTGCCAGTAGTATAGATATGACGGGAGGGCCGTACAATGAGCAGTTCTTC. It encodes CASSIDMTGGPYNEQFF.